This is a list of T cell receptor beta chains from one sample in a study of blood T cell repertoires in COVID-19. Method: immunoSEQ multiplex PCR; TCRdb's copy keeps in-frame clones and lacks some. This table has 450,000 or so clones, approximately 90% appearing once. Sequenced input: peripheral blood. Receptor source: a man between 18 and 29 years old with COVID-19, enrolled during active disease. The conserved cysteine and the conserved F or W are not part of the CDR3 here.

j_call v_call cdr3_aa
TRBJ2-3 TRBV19 ASSIYGQGGLWKQY
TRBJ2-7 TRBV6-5 ASSYAGTGDEQY
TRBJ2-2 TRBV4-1 ASSQGRAGSGELF
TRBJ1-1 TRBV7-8 ASSRRPREGDTEAF
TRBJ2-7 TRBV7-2 ASSPGGHLAYEQY
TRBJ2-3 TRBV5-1 ASKGLAGGGTDTQY
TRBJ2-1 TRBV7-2 ASSFSGGAGNEQF
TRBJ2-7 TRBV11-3 ASSPPGGRSLYEQY
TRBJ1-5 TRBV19 ASSPGQALYSNQPQH
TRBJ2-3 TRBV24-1 ATSDPAAGGIGTDTQY
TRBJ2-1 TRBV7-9 ASSLTLAGWDNEQF
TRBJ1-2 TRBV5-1 ASSLDRDYGYT
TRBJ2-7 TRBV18 ASSPGIDSSYEQY
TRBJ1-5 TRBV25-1 ASSESTVNSNQPQH
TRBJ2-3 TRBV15 ATRSSGGPDTQY
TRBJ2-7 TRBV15 ATSRDLGRYEQY
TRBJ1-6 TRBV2 ASRDGRPGASPLH
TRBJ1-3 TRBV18 ASSPKSGEVSGNTIY
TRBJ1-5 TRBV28 ASSSTQDRGSSNQPQH
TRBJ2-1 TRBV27 ASWDRGSYNEQF
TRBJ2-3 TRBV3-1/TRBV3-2 ASSLRLAFTPDTQY
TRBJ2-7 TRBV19 ANPGTAYEQY
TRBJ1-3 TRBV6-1 ASSDALRGQGARGNTIY
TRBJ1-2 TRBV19 ASSIDSAHDGYT
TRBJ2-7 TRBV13 ASSARLAGVIGREQY
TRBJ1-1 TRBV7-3 ASSVTRDTEAF
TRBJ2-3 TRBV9 ASSSNRDTQY
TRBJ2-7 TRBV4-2 ASSRAADSYEQY
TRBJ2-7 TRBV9 ASPLPANRGVTYEQY
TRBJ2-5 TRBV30 ALDRERKETQY
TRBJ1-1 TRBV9 ASSQGERIHTEAF
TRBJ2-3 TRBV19 ASTMRGSDTQY
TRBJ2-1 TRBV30 AWSVPYFNEQF
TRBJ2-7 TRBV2 ASRKTSIYEQY
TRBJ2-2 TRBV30 AYMAGGLNTGELF
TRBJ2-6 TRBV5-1 ASSLSPVGAGANVLT
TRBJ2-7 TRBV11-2 ASSRKRTDAYEQY
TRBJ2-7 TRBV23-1 ASSHQGLAGLATLPYEQY
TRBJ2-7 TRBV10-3 AISVGSAGDYEQY
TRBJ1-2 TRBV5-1 ASSRGQGEYGYT
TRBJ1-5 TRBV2 ASSVSRDTGRNQPQH
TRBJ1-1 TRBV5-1 ASSVGVNTEAF
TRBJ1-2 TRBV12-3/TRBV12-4 ASSPPVPYGYT
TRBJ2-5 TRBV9 ASSVSGGALETQY
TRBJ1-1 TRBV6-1 ASSSPRQGNTEAF
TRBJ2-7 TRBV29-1 SVRGGYEQY
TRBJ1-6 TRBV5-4 ASSLFAGSGKNSPLH
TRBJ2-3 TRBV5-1 ASSERLAGATDTQY
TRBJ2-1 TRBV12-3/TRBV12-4 ASRSSGDNEQF
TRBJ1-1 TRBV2 ASKEWKGAISTEAF
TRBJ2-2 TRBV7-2 ASSGRTRTGELF
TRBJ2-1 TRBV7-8 ASSGRGAGVPYNEQF
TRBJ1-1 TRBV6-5 ASSYDRANTEAF
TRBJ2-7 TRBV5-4 ASSWGGGHEQY
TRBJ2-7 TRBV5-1 ASSRGLAPRPGEQY
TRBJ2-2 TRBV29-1 SVGHANTGELF
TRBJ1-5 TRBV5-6 ASSSTGRRDQPQH